These 2 T cell receptor beta chains were sequenced from one sample in a study of cytotoxic CD8 clonotypes in ibrutinib-treated CLL (dated by TCRdb to the early 2020s). Libraries were prepared through the immunoSEQ multiplex PCR assay. This immuneACCESS table, as held by TCRdb, lists in-frame sequences with V and J called but not all clones. Of the missing ones, under half trace to an unresolved V gene in checked studies; the others have no known cause. A total of approximately 350,000 clones appear in this sample, around 66% of them only once. 6.3% of the sample is taken by the ten largest. The sequencing here drew on PBMCs, taken after 36 months of ibrutinib treatment. All receptors derive from a human donor with chronic lymphocytic leukemia.

V and J are TRBV6-1 and TRBJ1-6; D possibly corresponds to TRBD1 (5 bases). Trimming removed 0 bases from V and 6 bases from J, with 24 bases in between. This CDR3 comprises 20 residues. The V gene's germline CDR1 is MNHNS and CDR2 SASEGT. The CDR3 protein is CASSEAPGVGALGGNSPLHF. The CDR3 DNA reads TGTGCCAGCAGTGAAGCGCCGGGGGTTGGGGCTCTAGGAGGTAATTCACCCCTCCACTTT.

The chain employs TRBV12-5 and TRBJ2-1; D is uncertain. CDR1 is LGHNT, CDR2 FRNRAP, per germline. The V end lost 2 bases, the J end lost 12 bases, and 14 bases lay between the germline ends. This CDR3 has 13 amino acids. The CDR3 loop is CASGLRHQGSQFF. Here the CDR3 DNA reads TGTGCTAGTGGTTTGAGACACCAAGGGTCGCAGTTCTTC. The whole variable domain, filled in from reference TRBV12-5 and TRBJ2-1, reads DARVTQTPRHKVTEMGQEVTMRCQPILGHNTVFWYRQTMMQGLELLAYFRNRAPLDDSGMPKDRFSAEMPDATLATLKIQPSEPRDSAVYFCASGLRHQGSQFFGPGTRLTVL.